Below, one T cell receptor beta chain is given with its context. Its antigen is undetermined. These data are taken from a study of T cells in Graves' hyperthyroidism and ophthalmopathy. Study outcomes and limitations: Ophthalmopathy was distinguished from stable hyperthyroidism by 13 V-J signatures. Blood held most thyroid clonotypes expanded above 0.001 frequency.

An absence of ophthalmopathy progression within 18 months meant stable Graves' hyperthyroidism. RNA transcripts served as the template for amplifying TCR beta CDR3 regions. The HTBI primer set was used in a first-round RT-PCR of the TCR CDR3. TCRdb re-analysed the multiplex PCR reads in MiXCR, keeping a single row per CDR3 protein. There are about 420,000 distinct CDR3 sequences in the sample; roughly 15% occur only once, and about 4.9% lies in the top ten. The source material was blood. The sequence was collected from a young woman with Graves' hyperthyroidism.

The CDR3 is CASSPGGGGYEKLFF. DNA of the CDR3: TGTGCCAGCTCCCCCGGGGGGGGCGGTTATGAAAAACTGTTTTTT. The chain has TRBV27 and TRBJ1-4; possible D gene TRBD1, 6 bases. Germline assignment: CDR1 MNHEY and CDR2 SMNVEV (reference sequence). This CDR3 spans 15 amino acids. The V gene lost 8 bases and the J gene lost 6 bases, with 19 bases spanning the gap.